This T cell receptor beta chain is from a study of OX40 agonist ivuxolimab in advanced cancers. Study in general: Melanoma, hepatocellular carcinoma, head and neck or renal cell cancer occurred in dose-escalation patients.

TCRdb keeps only in-frame clones here, not all; method: immunoSEQ multiplex PCR. Here the sample spans over 45,000 clones, 82% being singletons. Autoimmune disease history or systemic immunosuppression was exclusionary. The sample here was CD4+ or CD8+ T cells sorted from blood, taken in a trial of the OX40 agonist ivuxolimab. The receptor was isolated from an adult with an advanced solid tumor such as melanoma, head and neck, liver or kidney cancer.

In DNA form, the CDR3 reads TGTGCTAGTGCCCTTGGGGGTCAGCCCCAGCATTTT. Its translation: CASALGGQPQHF. The V and J genes are TRBV12-5 and TRBJ1-5; a possible D gene is TRBD1 (5 bases). CDR1 is LGHNT and CDR2 is FRNRAP in the germline V gene. This CDR3 has 12 residues. Trimming took off 7 bases at V and 6 bases at J, with 10 bases between the two ends. Looking up the rest from reference TRBV12-5 and TRBJ1-5 gives the full variable domain: DARVTQTPRHKVTEMGQEVTMRCQPILGHNTVFWYRQTMMQGLELLAYFRNRAPLDDSGMPKDRFSAEMPDATLATLKIQPSEPRDSAVYFCASALGGQPQHFGDGTRLSIL.